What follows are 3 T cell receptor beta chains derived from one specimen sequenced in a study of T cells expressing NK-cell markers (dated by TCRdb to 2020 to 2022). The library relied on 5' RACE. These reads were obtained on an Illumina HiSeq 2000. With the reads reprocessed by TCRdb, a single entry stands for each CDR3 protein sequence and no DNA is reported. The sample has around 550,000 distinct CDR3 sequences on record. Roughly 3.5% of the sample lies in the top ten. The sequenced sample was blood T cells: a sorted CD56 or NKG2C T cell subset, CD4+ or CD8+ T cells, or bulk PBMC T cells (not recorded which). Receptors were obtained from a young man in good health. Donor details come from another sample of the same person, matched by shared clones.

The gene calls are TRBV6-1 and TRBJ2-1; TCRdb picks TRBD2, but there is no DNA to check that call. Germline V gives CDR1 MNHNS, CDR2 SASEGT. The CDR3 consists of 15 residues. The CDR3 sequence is CASSAQALAGGEQFF.

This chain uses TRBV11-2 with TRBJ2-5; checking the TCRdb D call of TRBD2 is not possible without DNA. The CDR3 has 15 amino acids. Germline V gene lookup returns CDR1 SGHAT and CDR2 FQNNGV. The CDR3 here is CASSPSGGRFGTQYF.

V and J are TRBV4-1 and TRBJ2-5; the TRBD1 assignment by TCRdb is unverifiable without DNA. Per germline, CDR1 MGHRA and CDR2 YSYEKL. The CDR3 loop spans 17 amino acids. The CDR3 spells CASSQDDALPEQETQYF.